This T cell receptor (beta chain) was found in a study of T cell repertoires in cytomegalovirus infection. Findings and caveats of the study: People with CMV and the relevant HLA were identified by cumulative public TCR beta family frequency.

CDR3 size: 15 residues. V was clipped by 5 bases and J by 2 bases, with 13 bases between them. TCRdb processed the reads anew with MiXCR; each CDR3 protein has one entry. The sample has 35,000 to 55,000 distinct CDR3 sequences; approximately 22% are singletons. This clonotype came up a few times. Its target is unknown. The sequence was collected from a human donor in good health (CMV status not recorded). Some clones in this sample may be carry-over from other donors' samples. The sample taken for sequencing was PBMCs, sequenced either directly or after in vitro stimulation (not recorded which). The V call is TRBV12-3 or TRBV12-4, the J call TRBJ1-5; D possibly corresponds to TRBD1 (5 bases). CDR3 sequence (DNA): TGTGCCAGCAGTACGGCAGGGAAGGGCAATCAGCCCCAGCATTTT. Protein sequence: CASSTAGKGNQPQHF.